The 8 T cell receptor beta chains given below trace back to one sample, sequenced in a study of T cells in narcolepsy. The data were produced by immunoSEQ multiplex PCR, yet TCRdb's version contains in-frame clones alone and is incomplete. The sample yields around 30,000 clones, over 65% seen once. The specimen sequenced was memory (CD45RA-) CD4+ T cells from blood. These receptors came from a human donor in good health.

The chain links TRBV6-5 to TRBJ2-7; D perhaps matches TRBD1 (5 bases). This CDR3 has 13 amino acids. CDR1 is MNHEY, CDR2 SVGAGI, per germline. Trimming pared 5 bases from V and 4 bases from J, leaving 12 bases between. In DNA, the CDR3 is TGTGCCAGCAGTCGTTCGGACATTTACGAGCAGTACTTC. Its translation: CASSRSDIYEQYF.

This sequence joins TRBV19 and TRBJ2-3, with D maybe TRBD1 (5 bases). V was cut by 5 bases and J by 1 base, with 7 bases left in between. The CDR3 has 13 amino acids. Germline assignment: CDR1 LNHDA and CDR2 SQIVND (reference sequence). The CDR3 sequence is CASSPTGTDTQYF. The CDR3 nucleotides read TGTGCCAGTAGTCCGACAGGCACAGATACGCAGTATTTT.

V is TRBV5-1 and J is TRBJ1-4, with unresolved D. The CDR3 length is 16 residues. V lost 3 bases, J lost 2 bases, and 14 bases lay in between. Germline V lookup: CDR1 SGHRS, CDR2 YFSETQ. The CDR3 DNA is TGCGCCAGCAGCTCGGAGCCCCCCCCTACTAATGAAAAACTGTTTTTT. Amino acids: CASSSEPPPTNEKLFF.

With regard to this clone: Distinct nucleotide sequences in the sample also encode this CDR3. The chain combines TRBV7-3 with TRBJ1-1; tentative D call: TRBD1 (6 bases). This CDR3 has 13 residues. The germline CDR1 and CDR2 sequences are SGHTA and FQGTGA. V was cut by 5 bases and J by 1 base, with 8 bases left in between. The CDR3 reads CASSVQGNTEAFF. CDR3 coding DNA: TGTGCCAGCAGCGTACAGGGGAACACTGAAGCTTTCTTT.

The chain combines TRBV19 with TRBJ1-2; TRBD1 matches 7 bases. CDR3 length: 15 residues. Trimming took 9 bases from V and 0 from J; bases not matched to a gene: 10. In germline, CDR1 is LNHDA, CDR2 SQIVND (reference sequence). The CDR3 region has the DNA TGTGCCAGCGGGCCCGGGACAGTGACTAACTATGGCTACACCTTC. This encodes CASGPGTVTNYGYTF.

The CDR3 loop reads CAWETGRTEAFF. The CDR3 DNA reads as TGTGCCTGGGAAACGGGACGGACTGAAGCTTTCTTT. The V and J genes are TRBV30 and TRBJ1-1, with TRBD1 as a possible D gene (5 bases). With 5 bases removed from V and 5 bases from J, the gap between germline ends came to 12 bases. Germline V gene lookup returns CDR1 GTSNPN and CDR2 SVGIG (reference sequence). The CDR3 contains 12 residues. Combining the CDR3 with reference TRBV30 and TRBJ1-1 gives the whole variable domain SQTIHQWPATLVQPVGSPLSLECTVEGTSNPNLYWYRQAAGRGLQLLFYSVGIGQISSEVPQNLSASRPQDRQFILSSKKLLLSDSGFYLCAWETGRTEAFFGQGTRLTVV.

The genes are TRBV10-1 and TRBJ2-7; TRBD1 might be the D (5 bases). The V and J ends lost 6 bases and 1 base respectively, with 7 bases between them. This CDR3 has 12 residues. Germline CDR1 WNHNN, CDR2 SYGVQD (reference sequence). CDR3 nucleotides: TGCGCCAGCAGCGACAGATCCTACGAGCAGTACTTC. Its protein product is CASSDRSYEQYF.

Concerning this clone itself: Different DNA sequences within this sample yield the same CDR3. The chain is built from TRBV18 and TRBJ1-5, with a weak D call TRBD1 (6 bases). Trimming removed 2 bases at V and 3 bases at J, with 11 bases between. Germline V gene data show CDR1 as KGHSH and CDR2 as LQKENI. The CDR3 length is 15 residues. CDR3 DNA sequence: TGTGCCAGCTCACCATCCCGGGGGCTCAATCAGCCCCAGCATTTT. Amino acids: CASSPSRGLNQPQHF.